This TCR beta chain emerged from a study of cytotoxic CD8 clonotypes in ibrutinib-treated CLL. Per germline, CDR1 SGHTA and CDR2 FQGNSA. The V and J ends lost 0 bases and 5 bases respectively, with 10 bases between them. The length of the CDR3 is 14 residues. Only in-frame clones appear in the TCRdb table, and some are missing; sequencing was by immunoSEQ multiplex PCR. The sample yields 130,000 or so clones, 79% seen once. The TCR originated in a human donor with chronic lymphocytic leukemia. J is TRBJ1-1 and V is TRBV7-2, with a weak D call TRBD1 (5 bases). The material was PBMCs, obtained after 12 months of ibrutinib treatment. DNA for the CDR3: TGTGCCAGCAGCTTAGCAGGGGCGGGGACTGAAGCTTTCTTT. Translated, it gives CASSLAGAGTEAFF.